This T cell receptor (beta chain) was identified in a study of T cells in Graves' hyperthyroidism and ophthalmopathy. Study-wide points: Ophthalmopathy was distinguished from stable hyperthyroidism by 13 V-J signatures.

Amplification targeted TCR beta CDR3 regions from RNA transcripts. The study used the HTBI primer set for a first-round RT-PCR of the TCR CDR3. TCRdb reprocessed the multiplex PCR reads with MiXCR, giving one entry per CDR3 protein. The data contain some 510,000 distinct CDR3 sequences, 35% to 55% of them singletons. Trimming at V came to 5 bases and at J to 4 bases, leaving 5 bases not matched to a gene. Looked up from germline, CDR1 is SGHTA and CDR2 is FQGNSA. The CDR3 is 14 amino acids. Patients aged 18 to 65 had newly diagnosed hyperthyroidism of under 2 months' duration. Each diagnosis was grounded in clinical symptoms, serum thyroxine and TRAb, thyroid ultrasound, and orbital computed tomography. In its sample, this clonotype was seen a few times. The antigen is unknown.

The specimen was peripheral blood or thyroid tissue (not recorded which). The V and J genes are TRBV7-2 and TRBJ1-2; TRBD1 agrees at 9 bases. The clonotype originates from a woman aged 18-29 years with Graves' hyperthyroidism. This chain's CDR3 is CASSQGQGGYGYTF. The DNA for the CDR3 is TGTGCCAGCAGCCAGGGACAGGGAGGCTATGGCTACACCTTC.